In this sample, the clone carrying this T cell receptor (beta chain) turned up once. In the original workflow: Amplification of reference gene primers provided the estimated nucleated cell counts. Assay used: immunoSEQ multiplex PCR; TCRdb lists only in-frame clones, some missing. Clonal size and the V and J genes are those of that table, whereas D and trimming came from the DNA. The data contain some 49,000 clones, approximately 87% of them singletons. The germline V gene has CDR1 KGHSH and CDR2 LQKENI. V was clipped by 3 bases and J by 5 bases, with 8 bases between them. The CDR3 covers 12 residues. The sample originates from a study of blood T cell repertoires in COVID-19. Across the whole study: The United States, Italy and Spain were the sources of the acute and convalescent COVID-19 samples. Nucleic acid was either cDNA or gDNA, and it came from T cells, B-cell-depleted T cells, or PBMCs.

The TCR sequence derives from a human donor in a cohort sampled during active COVID-19. The chain links TRBV18 to TRBJ2-7; D gene ambiguous. Input material: peripheral blood. The CDR3 protein is CASSPSLNEQYF. In DNA form, the CDR3 reads TGTGCCAGCTCACCGAGCTTAAACGAGCAGTACTTC.